The sequence of this T cell receptor beta chain was determined in a study of T cells in Graves' hyperthyroidism and ophthalmopathy. Findings of the study overall: Most thyroid clonotypes with frequency above 0.001 were detected in blood.

The source material, RNA transcripts, was used to amplify TCR beta CDR3 regions. In the first-round RT-PCR of the TCR CDR3, the HTBI primer set was used. TCRdb re-called the multiplex PCR reads through MiXCR, storing one row per CDR3 protein. The repertoire holds around 340,000 distinct CDR3 sequences, about a sixth seen once, with roughly 35% in the top ten. This clonotype was observed a few times. Its target is unknown. At one boundary the junction diverges from the germline segment, which might be a read error. Uncontrolled infection, other autoimmune disease, pregnancy or lactation excluded patients. Diagnoses rested on clinical symptoms, serum thyroxine and TRAb, thyroid ultrasound and orbital computed tomography. Fresh 10 ml peripheral blood yielded PBMCs. Sequencing was performed on blood. This clonotype originated in a woman under 40 with Graves' hyperthyroidism that later progressed to Graves' ophthalmopathy.

CDR3 loop: CASSPAGDRTGAFF. DNA for the CDR3: TGTGCCAGCTCACCAGCAGGGGACCGTACTGGAGCTTTCTTT. V gene TRBV18 combines with J gene TRBJ2-2, with D perhaps matching TRBD1 (6 bases). The DNA end is more similar to TRBJ1-1, so the J call may be wrong. This CDR3 is 14 amino acids long. Germline V gene lookup returns CDR1 KGHSH and CDR2 LQKENI.